This T cell receptor beta chain stems from a study of blood T cell repertoires in COVID-19 (dated by TCRdb to between 2020 and 2021). A note on the overall study: Samples covering the acute and convalescent phases of COVID-19 were provided by collaborators in the United States, Italy and Spain. The repertoires were made available in a free public database intended to serve as a resource for research on the immune response to SARS-CoV-2. The prospective study material was composed of cDNA or gDNA derived from T cells, B-cell-depleted T cells, or PBMCs. The dataset comprised deeply sampled blood TCRbeta repertoires from subjects exposed to, actively infected with, or recovered from COVID-19. Where HLA class I and class II types were available, the types were taken from metadata supplied by the sample provider, not from assay-based typing. The samples were drawn from two sources: the first 160 participants of the ongoing ImmuneRACE study, and over 1,000 subjects contributed by 6 global collaborators. Nearly every sample came with metadata listing a de-identified subject ID, COVID-19 status, age in years and sex. Results the study describes overall, beyond this receptor: Clinical and demographic metadata were provided uncurated, with the amount varying by source and participant.

Trimming removed 7 bases from V and 6 bases from J; the gene matches leave 10 bases unexplained. The CDR3 numbers 14 residues from cysteine through phenylalanine. CDR3 DNA only is kept here, 42 bases in frame from base 1. Based on the germline V gene, the CDR1 and CDR2 sequences are SQVTM and ANQGSEA. In Seattle, one collaborating source enrolled patients while the infection was active and tracked those patients longitudinally over the course of disease. Collaborating institutions collected whole blood in K2EDTA tubes following their own protocols. Collaborator samples were shipped for TCRbeta analysis as frozen whole blood, isolated PBMCs, or DNA extracted from either sample type. This clone was observed a single time. The antigen it binds to is not known. One base away there is no much larger clone; base qualities are not given. TCRbeta CDR3 regions were amplified from genomic DNA by means of the immunoSEQ Assay, a bias-controlled multiplex PCR. For the original study's pipeline: The number of nucleated cells in each sample was estimated from the amplification of reference gene primers within the assay. To quantify the absolute abundance of each unique TCRbeta CDR3 rearrangement, sequence reads were collapsed and filtered. For each sample, productive Simpson clonality was calculated by taking the square root of Simpson's diversity index across productive rearrangements. TCRdb provides this immuneACCESS table in a form limited to in-frame rearrangements. Some clones are lacking; in checked studies, under half of them reflect an unresolved V gene, and why the rest are absent is not known. That table furnishes V, J and clone size, whereas the DNA furnished D and trimming. This sample lists 400,000 to 450,000 clones; around nine tenths were detected once. About 1.4% of the sample is held by the ten biggest clonotypes.

The sequencing input was peripheral blood. The rearranged chain carries TRBV29-1 and TRBJ2-7, with 12 middle bases fitting TRBD1. The clonotype originates from a woman in her 40s with COVID-19, enrolled during active disease. DNA sequence: TGCAGCGCCTCTCCGGGACAGGGGGCGGTCGAGCAGTACTTC. The translation is CSASPGQGAVEQYF.